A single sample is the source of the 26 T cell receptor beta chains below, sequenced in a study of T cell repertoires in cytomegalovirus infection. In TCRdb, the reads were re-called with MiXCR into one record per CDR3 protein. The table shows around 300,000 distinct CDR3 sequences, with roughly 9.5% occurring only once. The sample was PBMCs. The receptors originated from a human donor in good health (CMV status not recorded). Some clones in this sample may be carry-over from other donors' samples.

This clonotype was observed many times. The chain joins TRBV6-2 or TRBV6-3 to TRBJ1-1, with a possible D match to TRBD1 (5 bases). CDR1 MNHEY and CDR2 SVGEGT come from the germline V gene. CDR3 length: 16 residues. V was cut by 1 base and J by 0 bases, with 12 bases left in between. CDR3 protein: CASSYYRDRMNTEAFF. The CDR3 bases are TGTGCCAGCAGTTACTACCGGGACCGAATGAACACTGAAGCTTTCTTT.

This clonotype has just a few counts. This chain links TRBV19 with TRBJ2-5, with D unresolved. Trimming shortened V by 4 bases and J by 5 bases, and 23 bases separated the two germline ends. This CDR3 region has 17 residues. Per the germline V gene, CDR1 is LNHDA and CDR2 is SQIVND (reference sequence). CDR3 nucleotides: TGTGCCAGTAGTACCTCTGGGCCGGCGCATGGTGTGGAGACCCAGTACTTC. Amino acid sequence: CASSTSGPAHGVETQYF.

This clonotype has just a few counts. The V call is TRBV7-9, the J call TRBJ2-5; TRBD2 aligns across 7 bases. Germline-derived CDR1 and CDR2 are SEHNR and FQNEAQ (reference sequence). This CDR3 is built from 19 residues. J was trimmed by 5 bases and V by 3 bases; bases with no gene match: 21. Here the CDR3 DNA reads TGTGCCAGCAGCTTGGGCGCCTTGTCGACTAGCTCGCGGTGGGAGACCCAGTACTTC. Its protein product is CASSLGALSTSSRWETQYF.

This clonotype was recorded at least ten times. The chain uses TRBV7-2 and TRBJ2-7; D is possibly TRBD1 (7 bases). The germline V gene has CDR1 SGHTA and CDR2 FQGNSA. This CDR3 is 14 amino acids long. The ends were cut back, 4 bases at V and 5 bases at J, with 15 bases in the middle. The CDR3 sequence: CASSWPGGGNEQYF. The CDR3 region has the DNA TGTGCCAGCAGCTGGCCAGGGGGAGGCAACGAGCAGTACTTC. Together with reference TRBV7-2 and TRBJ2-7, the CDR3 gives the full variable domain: GAGVSQSPSNKVTEKGKDVELRCDPISGHTALYWYRQSLGQGLEFLIYFQGNSAPDKSGLPSDRFSAERTGGSVSTLTIQRTQQEDSAVYLCASSWPGGGNEQYFGPGTRLTVT.

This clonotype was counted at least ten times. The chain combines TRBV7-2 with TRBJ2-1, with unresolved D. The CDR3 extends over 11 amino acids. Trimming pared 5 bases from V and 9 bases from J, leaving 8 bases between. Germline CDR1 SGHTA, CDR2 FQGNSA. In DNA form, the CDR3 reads TGTGCCAGCAGCCCACAGACTGAGCAGTTCTTC. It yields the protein CASSPQTEQFF.

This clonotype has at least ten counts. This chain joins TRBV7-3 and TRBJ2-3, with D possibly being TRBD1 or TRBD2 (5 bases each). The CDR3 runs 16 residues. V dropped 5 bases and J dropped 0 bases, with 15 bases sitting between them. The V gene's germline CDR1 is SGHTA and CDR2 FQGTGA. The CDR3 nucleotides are TGTGCCAGCAGCCCCTTAGCCGGGACGAGCACAGATACGCAGTATTTT. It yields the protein CASSPLAGTSTDTQYF.

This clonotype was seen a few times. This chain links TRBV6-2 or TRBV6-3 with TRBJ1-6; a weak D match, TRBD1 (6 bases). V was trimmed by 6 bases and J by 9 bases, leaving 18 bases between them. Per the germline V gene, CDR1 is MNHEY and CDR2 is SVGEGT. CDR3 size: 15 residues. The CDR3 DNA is TGTGCCAGCAGACCGGCGACAGGAGATTCTTCACCCCTCCACTTT. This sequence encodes CASRPATGDSSPLHF.

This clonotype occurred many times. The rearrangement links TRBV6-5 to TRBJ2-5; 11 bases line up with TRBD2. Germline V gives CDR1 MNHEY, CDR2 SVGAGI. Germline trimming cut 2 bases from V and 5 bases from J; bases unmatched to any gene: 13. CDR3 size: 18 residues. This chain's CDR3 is CASSYGATSGVPRETQYF. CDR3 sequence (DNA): TGTGCCAGCAGTTACGGGGCGACTAGCGGGGTCCCGAGGGAGACCCAGTACTTC.

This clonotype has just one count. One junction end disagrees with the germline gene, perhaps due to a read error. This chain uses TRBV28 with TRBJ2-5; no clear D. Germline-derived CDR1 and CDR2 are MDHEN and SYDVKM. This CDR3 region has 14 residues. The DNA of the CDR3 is TGTGCCAGAAGTTTATGGGGTAGCAGGGAGACCCAGTACTTC. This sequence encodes CARSLWGSRETQYF.

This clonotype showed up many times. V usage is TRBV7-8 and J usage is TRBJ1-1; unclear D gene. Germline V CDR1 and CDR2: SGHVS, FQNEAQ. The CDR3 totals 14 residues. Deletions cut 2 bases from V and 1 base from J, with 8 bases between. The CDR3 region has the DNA TGTGCCAGCAGCTTAAGAATAAGGAACACTGAAGCTTTCTTT. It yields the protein CASSLRIRNTEAFF.

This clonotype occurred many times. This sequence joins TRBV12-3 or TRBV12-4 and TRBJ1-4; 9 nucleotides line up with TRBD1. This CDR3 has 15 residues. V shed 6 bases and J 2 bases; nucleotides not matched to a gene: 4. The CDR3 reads CASRRDRVTNEKLFF. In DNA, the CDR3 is TGTGCCAGCAGACGGGACAGGGTGACTAATGAAAAACTGTTTTTT.

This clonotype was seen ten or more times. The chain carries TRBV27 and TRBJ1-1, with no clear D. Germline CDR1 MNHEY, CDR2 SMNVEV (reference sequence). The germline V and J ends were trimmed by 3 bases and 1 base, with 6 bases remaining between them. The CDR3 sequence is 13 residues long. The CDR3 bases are TGTGCCAGCAGTTTTCGGGGGAACACTGAAGCTTTCTTT. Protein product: CASSFRGNTEAFF.

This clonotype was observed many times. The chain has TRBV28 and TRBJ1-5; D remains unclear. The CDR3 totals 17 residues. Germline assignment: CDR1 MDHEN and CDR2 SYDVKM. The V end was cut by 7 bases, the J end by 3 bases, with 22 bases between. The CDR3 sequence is CASTLAEGRIDNQPQHF. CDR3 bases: TGTGCCAGCACCCTAGCTGAGGGAAGGATAGACAATCAGCCCCAGCATTTT. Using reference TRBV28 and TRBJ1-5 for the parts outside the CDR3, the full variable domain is DVKVTQSSRYLVKRTGEKVFLECVQDMDHENMFWYRQDPGLGLRLIYFSYDVKMKEKGDIPEGYSVSREKKERFSLILESASTNQTSMYLCASTLAEGRIDNQPQHFGDGTRLSIL.

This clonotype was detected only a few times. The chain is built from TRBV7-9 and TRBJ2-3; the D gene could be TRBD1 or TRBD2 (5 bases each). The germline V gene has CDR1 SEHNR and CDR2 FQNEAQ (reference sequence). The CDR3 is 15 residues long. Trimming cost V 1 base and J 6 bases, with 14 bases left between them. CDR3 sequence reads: CASSLGGARVDTQYF. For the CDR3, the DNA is TGTGCCAGCAGCTTAGGAGGGGCCCGGGTCGATACGCAGTATTTT.

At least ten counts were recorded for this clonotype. CDR3 amino acids: CASSPQGQRDHGYTF. The CDR3, as DNA: TGTGCCAGCAGCCCCCAGGGACAAAGGGATCATGGCTACACCTTC. The chain links TRBV7-8 to TRBJ1-2; tentative D call: TRBD1 (6 bases). The V and J ends lost 5 bases and 6 bases respectively, with 19 bases between them. The CDR3 totals 15 residues. The germline V gene has CDR1 SGHVS and CDR2 FQNEAQ.

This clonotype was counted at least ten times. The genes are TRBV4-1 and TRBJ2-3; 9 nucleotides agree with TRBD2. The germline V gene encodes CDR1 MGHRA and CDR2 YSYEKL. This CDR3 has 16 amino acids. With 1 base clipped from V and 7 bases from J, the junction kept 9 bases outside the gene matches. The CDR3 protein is CASSQVAGGRINTQYF. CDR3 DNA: TGCGCCAGCAGCCAAGTGGCGGGGGGGCGGATAAATACGCAGTATTTT.

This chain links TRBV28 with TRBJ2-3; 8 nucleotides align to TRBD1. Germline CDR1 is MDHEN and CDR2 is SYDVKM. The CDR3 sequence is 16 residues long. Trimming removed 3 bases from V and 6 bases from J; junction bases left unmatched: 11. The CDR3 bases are TGTGCCAGCAGTTTTCCGGACAGGGAAAGAGGGGATACGCAGTATTTT. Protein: CASSFPDRERGDTQYF.

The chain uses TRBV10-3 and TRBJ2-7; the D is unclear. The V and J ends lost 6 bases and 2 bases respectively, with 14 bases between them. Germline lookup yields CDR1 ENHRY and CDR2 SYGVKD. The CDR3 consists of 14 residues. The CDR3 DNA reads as TGTGCCATCAGGAAGGTGGACGGAGCCTACGAGCAGTACTTC. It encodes CAIRKVDGAYEQYF.

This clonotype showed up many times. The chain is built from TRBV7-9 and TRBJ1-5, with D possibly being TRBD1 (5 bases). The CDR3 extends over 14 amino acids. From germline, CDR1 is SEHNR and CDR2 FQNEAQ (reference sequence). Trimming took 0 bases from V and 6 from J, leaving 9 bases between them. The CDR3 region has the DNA TGTGCCAGCAGCTTAGCGTCAGGGAGTCAGCCCCAGCATTTT. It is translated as CASSLASGSQPQHF.

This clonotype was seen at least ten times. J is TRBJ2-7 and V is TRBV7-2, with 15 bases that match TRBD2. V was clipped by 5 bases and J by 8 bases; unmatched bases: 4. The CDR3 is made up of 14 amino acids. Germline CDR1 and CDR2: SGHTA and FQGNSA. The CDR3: CASSLGLAGGKQYF. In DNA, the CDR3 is TGTGCCAGCAGCCTGGGACTAGCGGGAGGAAAGCAGTACTTC. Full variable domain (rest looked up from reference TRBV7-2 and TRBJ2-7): GAGVSQSPSNKVTEKGKDVELRCDPISGHTALYWYRQSLGQGLEFLIYFQGNSAPDKSGLPSDRFSAERTGGSVSTLTIQRTQQEDSAVYLCASSLGLAGGKQYFGPGTRLTVT.

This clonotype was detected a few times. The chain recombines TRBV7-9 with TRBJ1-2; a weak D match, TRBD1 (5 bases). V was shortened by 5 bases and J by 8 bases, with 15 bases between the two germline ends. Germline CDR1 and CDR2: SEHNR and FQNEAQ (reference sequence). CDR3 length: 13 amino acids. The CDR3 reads CASSPDSFPGYTF. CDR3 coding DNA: TGTGCCAGCAGCCCCGACAGTTTCCCGGGCTACACCTTC.

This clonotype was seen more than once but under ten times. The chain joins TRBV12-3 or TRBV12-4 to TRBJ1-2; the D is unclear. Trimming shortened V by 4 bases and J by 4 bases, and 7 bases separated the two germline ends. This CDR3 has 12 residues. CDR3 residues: CASSSGIYGYTF. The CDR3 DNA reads TGTGCCAGCAGTTCGGGGATCTATGGCTACACCTTC.

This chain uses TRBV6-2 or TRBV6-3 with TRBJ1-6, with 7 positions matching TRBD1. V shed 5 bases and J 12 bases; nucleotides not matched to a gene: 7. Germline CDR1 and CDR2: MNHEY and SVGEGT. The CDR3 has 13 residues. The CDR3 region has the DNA TGTGCCAGCAGTCCAGACAGGGCGCTACCCCTCCACTTT. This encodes CASSPDRALPLHF.

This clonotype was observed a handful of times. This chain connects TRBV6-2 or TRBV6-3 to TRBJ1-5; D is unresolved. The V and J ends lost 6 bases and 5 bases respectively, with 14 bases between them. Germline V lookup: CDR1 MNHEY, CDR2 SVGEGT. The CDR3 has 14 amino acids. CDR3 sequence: CASSQNPPHQPQHF. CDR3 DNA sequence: TGTGCCAGCAGCCAAAATCCCCCCCATCAGCCCCAGCATTTT.

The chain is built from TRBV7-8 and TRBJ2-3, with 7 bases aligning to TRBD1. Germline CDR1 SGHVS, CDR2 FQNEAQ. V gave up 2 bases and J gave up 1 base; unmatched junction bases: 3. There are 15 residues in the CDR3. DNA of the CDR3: TGTGCCAGCAGCTTATTTACAGGGGGCACAGATACGCAGTATTTT. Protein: CASSLFTGGTDTQYF.

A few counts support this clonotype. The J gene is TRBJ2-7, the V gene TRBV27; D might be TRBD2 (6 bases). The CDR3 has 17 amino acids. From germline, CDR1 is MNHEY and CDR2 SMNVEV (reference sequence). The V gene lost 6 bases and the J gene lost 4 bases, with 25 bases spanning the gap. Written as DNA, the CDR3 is TGTGCCAGCAGACCCCGGGCGGCGGGACGCGTCCCTTACGAGCAGTACTTC. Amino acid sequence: CASRPRAAGRVPYEQYF.